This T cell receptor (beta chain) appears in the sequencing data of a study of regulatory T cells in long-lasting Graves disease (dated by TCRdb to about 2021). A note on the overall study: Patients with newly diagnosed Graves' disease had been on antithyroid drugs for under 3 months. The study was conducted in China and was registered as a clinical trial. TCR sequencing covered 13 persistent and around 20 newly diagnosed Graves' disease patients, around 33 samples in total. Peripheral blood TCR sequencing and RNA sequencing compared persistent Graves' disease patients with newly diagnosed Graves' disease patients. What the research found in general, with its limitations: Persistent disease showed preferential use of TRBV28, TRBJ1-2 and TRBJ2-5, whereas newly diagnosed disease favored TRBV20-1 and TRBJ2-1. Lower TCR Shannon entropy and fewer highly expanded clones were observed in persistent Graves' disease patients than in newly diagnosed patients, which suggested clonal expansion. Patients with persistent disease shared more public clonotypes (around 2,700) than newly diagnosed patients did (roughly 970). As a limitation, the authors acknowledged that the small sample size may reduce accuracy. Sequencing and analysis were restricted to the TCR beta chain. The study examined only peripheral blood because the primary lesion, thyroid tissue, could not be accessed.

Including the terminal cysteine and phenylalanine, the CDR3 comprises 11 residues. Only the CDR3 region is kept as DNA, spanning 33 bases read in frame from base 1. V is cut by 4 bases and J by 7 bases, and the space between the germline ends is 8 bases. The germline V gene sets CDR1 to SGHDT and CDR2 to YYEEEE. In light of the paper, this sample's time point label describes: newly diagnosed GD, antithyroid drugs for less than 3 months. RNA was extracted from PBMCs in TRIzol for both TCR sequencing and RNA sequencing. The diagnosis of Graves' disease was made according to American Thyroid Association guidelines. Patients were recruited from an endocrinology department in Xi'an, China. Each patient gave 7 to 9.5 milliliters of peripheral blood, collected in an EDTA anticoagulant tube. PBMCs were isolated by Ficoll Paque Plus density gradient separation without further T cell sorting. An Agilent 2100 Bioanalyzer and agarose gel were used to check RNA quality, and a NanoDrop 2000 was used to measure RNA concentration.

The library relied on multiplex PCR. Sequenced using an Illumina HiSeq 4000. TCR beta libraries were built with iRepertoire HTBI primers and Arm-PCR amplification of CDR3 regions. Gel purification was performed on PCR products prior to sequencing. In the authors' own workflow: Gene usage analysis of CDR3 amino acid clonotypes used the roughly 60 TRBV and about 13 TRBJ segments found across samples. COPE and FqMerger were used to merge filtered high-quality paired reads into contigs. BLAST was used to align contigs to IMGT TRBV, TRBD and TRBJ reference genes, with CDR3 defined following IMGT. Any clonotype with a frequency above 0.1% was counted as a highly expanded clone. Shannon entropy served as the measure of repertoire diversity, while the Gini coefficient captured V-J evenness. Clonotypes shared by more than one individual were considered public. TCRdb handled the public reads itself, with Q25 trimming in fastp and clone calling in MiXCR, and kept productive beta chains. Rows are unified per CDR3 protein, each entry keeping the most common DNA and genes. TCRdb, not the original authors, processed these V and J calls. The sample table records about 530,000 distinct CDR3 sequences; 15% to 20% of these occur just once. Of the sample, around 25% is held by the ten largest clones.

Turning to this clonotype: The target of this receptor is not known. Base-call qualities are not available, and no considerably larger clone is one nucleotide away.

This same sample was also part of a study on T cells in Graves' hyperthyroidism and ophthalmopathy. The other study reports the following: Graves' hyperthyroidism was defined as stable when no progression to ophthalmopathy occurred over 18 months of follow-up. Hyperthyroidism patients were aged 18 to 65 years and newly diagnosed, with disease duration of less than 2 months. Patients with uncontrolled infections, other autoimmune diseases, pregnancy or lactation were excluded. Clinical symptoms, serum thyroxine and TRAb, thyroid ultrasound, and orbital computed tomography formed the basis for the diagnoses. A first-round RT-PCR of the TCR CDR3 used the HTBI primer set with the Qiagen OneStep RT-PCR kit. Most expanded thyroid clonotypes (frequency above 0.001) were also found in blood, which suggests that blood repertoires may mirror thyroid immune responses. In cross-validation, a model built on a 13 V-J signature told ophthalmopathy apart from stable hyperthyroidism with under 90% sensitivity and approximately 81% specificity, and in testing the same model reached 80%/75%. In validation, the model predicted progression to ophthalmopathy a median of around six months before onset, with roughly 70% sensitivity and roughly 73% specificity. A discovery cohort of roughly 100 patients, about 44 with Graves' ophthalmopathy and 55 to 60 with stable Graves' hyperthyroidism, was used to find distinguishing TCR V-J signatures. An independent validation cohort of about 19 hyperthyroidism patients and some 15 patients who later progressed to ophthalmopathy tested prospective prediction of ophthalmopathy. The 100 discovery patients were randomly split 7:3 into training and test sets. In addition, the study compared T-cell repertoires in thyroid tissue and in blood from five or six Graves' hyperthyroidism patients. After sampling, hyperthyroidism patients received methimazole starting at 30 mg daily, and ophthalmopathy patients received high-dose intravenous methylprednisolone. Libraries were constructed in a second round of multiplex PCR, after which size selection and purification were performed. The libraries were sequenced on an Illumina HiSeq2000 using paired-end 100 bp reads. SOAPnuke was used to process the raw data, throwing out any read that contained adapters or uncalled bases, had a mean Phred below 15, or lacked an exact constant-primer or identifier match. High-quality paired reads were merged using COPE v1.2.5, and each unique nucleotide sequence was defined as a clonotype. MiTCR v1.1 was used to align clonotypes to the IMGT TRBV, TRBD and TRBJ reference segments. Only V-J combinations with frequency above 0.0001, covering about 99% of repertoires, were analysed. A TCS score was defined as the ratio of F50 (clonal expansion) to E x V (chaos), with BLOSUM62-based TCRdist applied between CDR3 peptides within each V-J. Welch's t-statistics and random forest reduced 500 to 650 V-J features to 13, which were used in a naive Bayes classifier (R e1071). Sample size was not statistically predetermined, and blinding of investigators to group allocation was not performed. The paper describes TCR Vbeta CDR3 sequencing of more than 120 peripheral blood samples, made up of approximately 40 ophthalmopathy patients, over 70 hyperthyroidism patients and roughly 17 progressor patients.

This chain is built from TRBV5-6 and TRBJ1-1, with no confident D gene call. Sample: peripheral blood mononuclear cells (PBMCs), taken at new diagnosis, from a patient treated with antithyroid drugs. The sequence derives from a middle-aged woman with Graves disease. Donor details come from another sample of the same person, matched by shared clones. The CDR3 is CASSGEFEAFF. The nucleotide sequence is TGTGCCAGCAGCGGAGAATTTGAAGCTTTCTTT.